The 19 T cell receptor beta chains below all came from one sample that was sequenced in a study of cytomegalovirus exposure and HLA in healthy donors. The PCR ran on 60 Vbeta and 13 Jbeta primers. Sequenced by immunoSEQ multiplex PCR; TCRdb stores in-frame clones only, minus some. The table lists more than 95,000 clones, roughly 80% of them singletons. Sequenced material: PBMCs. Receptor source: a man aged 30 to 45 in good health and CMV-seronegative.

This clone was picked up one time. This chain uses TRBV4-2 with TRBJ1-2; D is unclear. CDR3 length equals 15 residues. Germline lookup yields CDR1 LGHNA and CDR2 YNFKEQ. The germline V and J ends were trimmed by 2 bases and 3 bases, with 13 bases remaining between them. The CDR3 coding sequence is TGTGCCAGCAGCCAAACGGACTTAAGTGACTATGGCTACACCTTC. This gives the protein CASSQTDLSDYGYTF.

The V gene is TRBV19, the J gene TRBJ2-3, with 11 bases matching TRBD1. This CDR3 is 16 amino acids long. V lost 7 bases and J lost 6; bases outside the gene matches: 12. Germline values: CDR1 LNHDA, CDR2 SQIVND (reference sequence). This CDR3 reads CASTHPPGQGADTQYF. The CDR3 DNA reads as TGTGCCAGTACCCACCCCCCCGGACAGGGGGCGGATACGCAGTATTTT.

V and J are TRBV9 and TRBJ2-7, with 11 positions matching TRBD2. This CDR3 spans 16 amino acids. With V trimmed by 0 bases and J by 2 bases, 4 bases remained unmatched. Per the germline V gene, CDR1 is SGDLS and CDR2 is YYNGEE. DNA for the CDR3: TGTGCCAGCAGCGTAGGACTAGCGGGACCCGCCTACGAGCAGTACTTC. This gives the protein CASSVGLAGPAYEQYF.

This chain uses TRBV19 with TRBJ1-2; D possibly corresponds to TRBD1 (6 bases). Looked up from germline, CDR1 is LNHDA and CDR2 is SQIVND (reference sequence). The CDR3 covers 13 residues. V lost 5 bases and J lost 5, with 12 bases in between. In nucleotides, the CDR3 is TGTGCCAGTAGTCCCTCAGGGGAGTATGGCTACACCTTC. The encoded protein is CASSPSGEYGYTF.

This clone has just one count. The chain is built from TRBV7-9 and TRBJ2-3, with TRBD2 matching 10 bases. Germline assignment: CDR1 SEHNR and CDR2 FQNEAQ (reference sequence). After removal of 4 bases from V and 4 bases from J, the junction contained 11 bases not matched to a gene. This CDR3 contains 17 residues. CDR3 sequence reads: CASSSRGLAGVSDTQYF. CDR3 coding DNA: TGTGCCAGCAGCTCCAGGGGGCTAGCGGGAGTTTCAGATACGCAGTATTTT.

This chain joins TRBV27 and TRBJ1-1, with D hard to call. CDR1 is MNHEY, CDR2 SMNVEV, per germline (reference sequence). Trimming cost V 4 bases and J 1 base, with 10 bases left between them. The CDR3 runs to 14 residues. CDR3 amino acids: CASSSIRQNTEAFF. Written as DNA, the CDR3 is TGTGCCAGCAGTTCGATCCGACAGAACACTGAAGCTTTCTTT.

The gene calls are TRBV29-1 and TRBJ1-2; 8 positions agree with TRBD1. Germline CDR1 SQVTM, CDR2 ANQGSEA. J gave up 8 bases and V 0 bases, and 8 bases lay outside the gene matches. The CDR3 is made up of 14 amino acids. CDR3 sequence (DNA): TGCAGCGTTGAAGAAGGGCAGGGGGCAAGGGGCTACACCTTC. Protein product: CSVEEGQGARGYTF.

The V gene is TRBV15, the J gene TRBJ1-1, with TRBD1 matching over 7 bases. V lost 3 bases to trimming and J lost 5 bases; unmatched junction nucleotides: 3. The CDR3 extends over 13 amino acids. Germline V gives CDR1 LNHNV, CDR2 YYDKDF (reference sequence). The CDR3 DNA follows: TGTGCCACCAGCAGTTCAGGGGGTACTGAAGCTTTCTTT. Translating gives CATSSSGGTEAFF.

The chain combines TRBV2 with TRBJ1-5; D unresolved. The CDR3 spans 14 residues. CDR1 and CDR2 (germline): SNHLY, FYNNEI. V was shortened by 7 bases and J by 1 base, with 11 bases between the two germline ends. The CDR3 nucleotides are TGTGCCAGCAAGGAGCTTCGCAGCAATCAGCCCCAGCATTTT. Translating it yields CASKELRSNQPQHF.

V usage is TRBV28 and J usage is TRBJ2-1; D possibly corresponds to TRBD2 (5 bases). Trimming pared 6 bases from V and 4 bases from J, leaving 19 bases between. Germline V gene lookup returns CDR1 MDHEN and CDR2 SYDVKM. This CDR3 is 16 amino acids long. This CDR3 reads CASRRWESSYYNEQFF. Written as DNA, the CDR3 is TGTGCCAGCAGACGGTGGGAGAGCAGTTATTACAATGAGCAGTTCTTC. Looking up the rest from reference TRBV28 and TRBJ2-1 gives the full variable domain: DVKVTQSSRYLVKRTGEKVFLECVQDMDHENMFWYRQDPGLGLRLIYFSYDVKMKEKGDIPEGYSVSREKKERFSLILESASTNQTSMYLCASRRWESSYYNEQFFGPGTRLTVL.

This sequence joins TRBV29-1 and TRBJ1-2; 8 bases fit TRBD1. The V gene end was trimmed by 4 bases and the J gene end by 2 bases; junction bases not matched to a gene: 6. The V gene's germline CDR1 is SQVTM and CDR2 ANQGSEA. This CDR3 comprises 14 residues. CDR3 nucleotide sequence: TGCAGCGTTGTCGCAGGGGGCGCAAACTATGGCTACACCTTC. Translated: CSVVAGGANYGYTF. The variable domain in full, completed from reference TRBV29-1 and TRBJ1-2, reads SAVISQKPSRDICQRGTSLTIQCQVDSQVTMMFWYRQQPGQSLTLIATANQGSEATYESGFVIDKFPISRPNLTFSTLTVSNMSPEDSSIYLCSVVAGGANYGYTFGSGTRLTVV.

This chain connects TRBV29-1 to TRBJ2-5; D is unresolved. The length of the CDR3 is 11 residues. V was trimmed by 3 bases and J by 5 bases, leaving 7 bases between them. CDR1 SQVTM and CDR2 ANQGSEA come from the germline V gene. The CDR3 region is CSVEAWETQYF. CDR3 coding DNA: TGCAGCGTTGAGGCTTGGGAGACCCAGTACTTC.

The chain recombines TRBV7-2 with TRBJ1-2; 9 nucleotides line up with TRBD1. Germline V gene data show CDR1 as SGHTA and CDR2 as FQGNSA. This CDR3 has 16 amino acids. The ends lost 4 bases at V and 6 bases at J; junction bases unmatched: 12. CDR3 sequence (DNA): TGTGCCAGCAGCTCGGGGGGACAGGGAAGTAGCCATGGCTACACCTTC. Translation: CASSSGGQGSSHGYTF.

V usage is TRBV11-2 and J usage is TRBJ2-3; 14 positions match TRBD2. The CDR3 is made up of 18 amino acids. The trim removed 1 base at V and 4 bases at J, leaving 7 bases unmatched. CDR1 and CDR2 (germline): SGHAT, FQNNGV. The CDR3 here is CASSLVGTSGSRADTQYF. The CDR3 region has the DNA TGTGCCAGCAGCTTAGTGGGGACTAGCGGGAGTCGAGCAGATACGCAGTATTTT.

This clone was found a few times. This chain joins TRBV7-3 and TRBJ1-1, with D unresolved. The germline CDR1 and CDR2 sequences are SGHTA and FQGTGA. Trimming left V 2 bases short and J 0 bases short, with 7 bases between. This CDR3 comprises 14 residues. Written as DNA, the CDR3 is TGTGCCAGCAGCTTAGGGAGGGTGAACACTGAAGCTTTCTTT. Encoded protein: CASSLGRVNTEAFF.

The chain links TRBV7-2 to TRBJ2-7, with D perhaps TRBD1 (6 bases). Looked up from germline, CDR1 is SGHTA and CDR2 is FQGNSA. Trimming took off 4 bases at V and 3 bases at J, with 13 bases between the two ends. This CDR3 has 14 residues. CDR3 nucleotide sequence: TGTGCCAGCAGCTCCCAAGGACAGCGCTACGAGCAGTACTTC. Residues: CASSSQGQRYEQYF.

The genes are TRBV29-1 and TRBJ1-2; a possible D gene is TRBD1 (6 bases). Trimming removed 0 bases at V and 8 bases at J, with 10 bases between. This CDR3 is 12 amino acids long. Germline-derived CDR1 and CDR2 are SQVTM and ANQGSEA. CDR3 sequence: CSVEEQGGGYTF. The CDR3 DNA sequence: TGCAGCGTTGAAGAACAGGGTGGCGGCTACACCTTC. The variable domain in full, completed from reference TRBV29-1 and TRBJ1-2, reads SAVISQKPSRDICQRGTSLTIQCQVDSQVTMMFWYRQQPGQSLTLIATANQGSEATYESGFVIDKFPISRPNLTFSTLTVSNMSPEDSSIYLCSVEEQGGGYTFGSGTRLTVV.

The chain combines TRBV18 with TRBJ1-6, with D tentatively TRBD1 (6 bases). Germline CDR1 and CDR2: KGHSH and LQKENI. This CDR3 contains 16 residues. V shed 3 bases and J shed 6 bases, with 15 bases lying between them. DNA of the CDR3: TGTGCCAGCTCACCTAACAGGGATGGCCGTAATTCACCCCTCCACTTT. Translation gives CASSPNRDGRNSPLHF.

CDR3 loop: CASSVAPAGANEKLFF. The CDR3 DNA sequence: TGTGCCAGCAGCGTAGCCCCGGCGGGGGCTAATGAAAAACTGTTTTTT. This chain links TRBV9 with TRBJ1-4; TRBD1 is a possible D gene (5 bases). The germline gives CDR1 SGDLS, CDR2 YYNGEE. The CDR3 spans 16 residues. The ends were cut back, 0 bases at V and 3 bases at J, with 12 bases in the middle.